The following is a T cell receptor (beta chain) sequence with its context. No antigen is known for it. Profiling relied on immunoSEQ multiplex PCR, and the TCRdb table lists in-frame clones only, not all of them. The table includes fewer than 15,000 clones, more than 70% detected once. The data were obtained in a study of T cells in localized non-small cell lung cancer. Notes on the study in general: Heterogeneity remains possible, as sequencing covered one tumor region only. Researchers found a median approximately 57 of the top 100 tumor clones in adjacent lung.

Trimming cost V 5 bases and J 2 bases; bases outside gene matches: 12. Germline-derived CDR1 and CDR2 are SGHRS and YFSETQ. This CDR3 is 16 amino acids long. Sequences were derived from peripheral blood, sampled before any cancer treatment. The receptor was isolated from a male donor older than 55 with stage III lung adenocarcinoma. This chain links TRBV5-1 with TRBJ2-5; 7 nucleotides agree with TRBD1. DNA of the CDR3: TGCGCCAGCAGTCCTAATCCAGGGGGTTCTCAAGAGACCCAGTACTTC. Translated, it gives CASSPNPGGSQETQYF.